This T cell receptor beta chain appears in the sequencing data of a study of Ad26.COV2.S vaccination and SARS-CoV-2 variants. The study's findings and limits: Reports say spike-specific CD8+ and CD4+ T cell responses covered substantial breadth after vaccination.

This clone has a single count. Its target is not known. CDR3 size: 13 residues. Germline V gives CDR1 MDHEN, CDR2 SYDVKM. Unmatched junction bases numbered 10, after V lost 11 bases and J lost 3 bases. Assay used: immunoSEQ multiplex PCR; TCRdb lists only in-frame clones, some missing. In the table there are 180,000 or so clones, 70% to 90% of which are singletons. This sequence originates from a human donor who had recovered from COVID-19. The sample here was peripheral blood, taken after recovery from COVID-19. The chain links TRBV28 to TRBJ2-7; 7 nucleotides match TRBD2. The CDR3 DNA follows: TGTGCCGGCCGACGAGCGGGGTTCTACGAGCAGTACTTC. It is translated as CAGRRAGFYEQYF.